The clone carrying this T cell receptor beta chain has a handful of counts. Antigen unknown. MiXCR was run by TCRdb on the reads, yielding one entry per CDR3 protein. Here the sample spans roughly 630,000 distinct CDR3 sequences, approximately 24% being singletons. The germline V gene has CDR1 MNHEY and CDR2 SMNVEV (reference sequence). The CDR3 has 14 amino acids. Trimming cost V 5 bases and J 5 bases, with 16 bases left between them. This entry comes from a study of T cell repertoires in cytomegalovirus infection. Study context: Public TCR beta signatures indicated both CMV infection and matching HLA type. Findings and caveats of the study: Individuals carrying CMV plus the relevant HLA were identified by cumulative frequency of public TCR beta families. CMV-specific HLA-C-restricted TCR beta clonotypes dominated the ex vivo response.

This sequence originates from a human donor in good health (CMV status not recorded). Some clones in this sample may be carry-over from other donors' samples. The sequencing input was CD8+ T cells from PBMCs. The gene calls are TRBV27 and TRBJ2-7; possible D gene TRBD2, 6 bases. The CDR3 coding sequence is TGTGCCAGCAGTCCGGAAGAGCGGGCCCACGAGCAGTACTTC. Amino acid sequence: CASSPEERAHEQYF.